This is a list of T cell receptor beta chains from one sample in a study of identical twins. TCRdb re-analysed the 5' RACE reads in MiXCR, keeping a single row per CDR3 protein. The data show approximately 690,000 distinct CDR3 sequences, 6.1% seen once. The sample was naive T cells sorted from blood. These receptors were collected from a man aged 18 to 30 in good health. CDR3s include the opening cysteine and the closing phenylalanine or tryptophan. D genes are given only for firm matches. Not every row has a clone size; where given, it reads once, few, many or a size class.

d_call | clone_size | j_call | v_call | cdr3_nt | cdr3_aa
TRBD1 | few | TRBJ1-1 | TRBV5-1 | TGCGCCAGCAGCTTGGACAGGGGGCATGTGAACACTGAAGCTTTCTTT | CASSLDRGHVNTEAFF
TRBD1 | few | TRBJ2-1 | TRBV9 | TGTGCCAGCAGCCCCCCGGACAGGATCTACAATGAGCAGTTCTTC | CASSPPDRIYNEQFF
NA | few | TRBJ2-7 | TRBV7-9 | TGTGCCAGCGGATTAACTGACGGTGCCCCCTACGAGCAGTACTTC | CASGLTDGAPYEQYF
NA | many | TRBJ1-3 | TRBV2 | TGTGCCAGCAGTGGTTCGGGCCTCGAAGGGCGAAACACCATATATTTT | CASSGSGLEGRNTIYF
NA | many | TRBJ2-2 | TRBV3-1 | TGTGCCAGCAGCCAAGAGTGGGCCGGGGAGCTGTTTTTT | CASSQEWAGELFF
NA | many | TRBJ2-5 | TRBV24-1 | TGTGCCACCAGTGATTGGGGAGAGACCCAGTACTTC | CATSDWGETQYF
NA | many | TRBJ2-5 | TRBV9 | TGTGCCAGCAGCGGAGGGCTCGCAGAGACCCAGTACTTC | CASSGGLAETQYF
NA | many | TRBJ2-2 | TRBV6-5 | TGTGCCAGCAGTTACACGGGTACCACCGGGGAGCTGTTTTTT | CASSYTGTTGELFF
NA | NA | TRBJ2-5 | TRBV5-1 | TGCGCCAGCAGCTTGGACGGGGGTAAACAAGAGACCCAGTACTTC | CASSLDGGKQETQYF
NA | many | TRBJ2-1 | TRBV29-1 | TGCAGCGTTGGACAAATTGGCTTCGCCAATGAGCAGTTCTTC | CSVGQIGFANEQFF
TRBD1 | many | TRBJ2-7 | TRBV28 | TGTGCCAGCAGACCAATCGGACAGGGGTTTTCCGAGCAGTACTTC | CASRPIGQGFSEQYF
TRBD2 | many | TRBJ2-1 | TRBV20-1 | TGCAGCCCATGGCCGACTAGCGGGAGGAATGAGCAGTTCTTC | CSPWPTSGRNEQFF
NA | NA | TRBJ1-5 | TRBV7-6 | TGTGCCAGCAGCTTAGAAAAGAGAGGGAGCCAGCCCCAGCATTTT | CASSLEKRGSQPQHF
NA | few | TRBJ2-5 | TRBV5-1 | TGCGCCAGCAGCTTGAAGTCCCCCCAAGAGACCCAGTACTTC | CASSLKSPQETQYF
NA | many | TRBJ1-1 | TRBV5-5 | TGTGCCAGCAGCTTGTGGGTTTTTGACACTGAAGCTTTCTTT | CASSLWVFDTEAFF
TRBD1 | few | TRBJ2-1 | TRBV14 | TGTGCCAGCAGCCACCGGGACAGGGGACACAATGAGCAGTTCTTC | CASSHRDRGHNEQFF
TRBD1 | few | TRBJ2-1 | TRBV30 | TGTGCCTGGAGTGAACAGGGGACCCCCTACAATGAGCAGTTCTTC | CAWSEQGTPYNEQFF
TRBD2 | many | TRBJ2-4 | TRBV12-3/TRBV12-4 | TGTGCCAGCAGCTCGACTAGCGGGAGAATGAGCATTCAGTACTTC | CASSSTSGRMSIQYF
NA | many | TRBJ2-7 | TRBV21-1 | TGTGCCAGCAGCAAAGCACCAGCAAGCTCCTACGAGCAGTACTTC | CASSKAPASSYEQYF
NA | many | TRBJ2-3 | TRBV30 | TGTGCCTGGAGTGTACAGGAGGGCGGGACAGATACGCAGTATTTT | CAWSVQEGGTDTQYF
NA | many | TRBJ2-3 | TRBV20-1 | TGCAGTGCTAGAGAGTCTATTACAGATACGCAGTATTTT | CSARESITDTQYF
NA | NA | TRBJ2-1 | TRBV12-3/TRBV12-4 | TGTGCCAGCAGTTTAGCGGGACGGGAGTCAGTTAATGAGCAGTTCTTC | CASSLAGRESVNEQFF
TRBD2 | many | TRBJ2-3 | TRBV5-1 | TGCGCCAGCAGCTCCTCGGGACTAGCGGTGTCCACAGATACGCAGTATTTT | CASSSSGLAVSTDTQYF
TRBD1 | many | TRBJ2-1 | TRBV10-3 | TGTGCCATCAGCGAGAGGGGGCACCCCTACAATGAGCAGTTCTTC | CAISERGHPYNEQFF
NA | NA | TRBJ1-4 | TRBV18 | TGTGCCAGCTCACCCGGAAGATCCGCTGAAAAACTGTTTTTT | CASSPGRSAEKLFF
NA | NA | TRBJ2-3 | TRBV14 | TGTGCCAGCAGCCAAGTACGCGACACTAGCACAGATACGCAGTATTTT | CASSQVRDTSTDTQYF
TRBD2 | few | TRBJ2-1 | TRBV6-2/TRBV6-3 | TGTGCCAGCAGTGTTAACCGACTAGCGGGAGACTTAAATGAGCAGTTCTTC | CASSVNRLAGDLNEQFF
TRBD2 | many | TRBJ2-2 | TRBV6-2/TRBV6-3 | TGTGCCAGCAGTTACGCGGGAGGGAATCCCGGGGAGCTGTTTTTT | CASSYAGGNPGELFF
TRBD2 | few | TRBJ2-5 | TRBV12-3/TRBV12-4 | TGTGCCAGCAGTTTAAGGTTGCCCCTAGCGGGAGGACGAGAGACCCAGTACTTC | CASSLRLPLAGGRETQYF
NA | many | TRBJ2-2 | TRBV29-1 | TGCAGCGTGCTGCGGGGGCAAGGCGGGGAGCTGTTTTTT | CSVLRGQGGELFF
TRBD1 | few | TRBJ2-1 | TRBV5-1 | TGCGCCAGCAGCCCGACAGGGAAGGCCTACAATGAGCAGTTCTTC | CASSPTGKAYNEQFF
NA | few | TRBJ1-1 | TRBV5-6 | TGTGCCAGCAGGCCGCACGGGGAAAGGGACACTGAAGCTTTCTTT | CASRPHGERDTEAFF
TRBD1 | many | TRBJ2-2 | TRBV28 | TGTGCCAGCAACCCGGGACAGCCCACCGGGGAGCTGTTTTTT | CASNPGQPTGELFF
NA | many | TRBJ2-7 | TRBV6-5 | TGTGCCAGCAGTTACTCTTCGACGGCAGGTTACGAGCAGTACTTC | CASSYSSTAGYEQYF
TRBD1 | few | TRBJ2-1 | TRBV7-2 | TGTGCCAGCAGCCCGGGACAGGGGGGATACAATGAGCAGTTCTTC | CASSPGQGGYNEQFF
TRBD1 | few | TRBJ1-1 | TRBV2 | TGTGCCAGCAAGGGGGGGGACAGTGTCGCTTTCTTT | CASKGGDSVAFF
NA | NA | TRBJ2-2 | TRBV7-9 | TGTGCCAGCAGCTTAGGATACCACACCGGGGAGCTGTTTTTT | CASSLGYHTGELFF
NA | many | TRBJ2-5 | TRBV7-8 | TGTGCCAGCAGCTCGTTAAAGTTCCGGGACGGCCAAGAGACCCAGTACTTC | CASSSLKFRDGQETQYF
TRBD2 | few | TRBJ2-1 | TRBV25-1 | TGTGCCACCAAAGGACTAGCGGGAGCTAATGAGCAGTTCTTC | CATKGLAGANEQFF
NA | many | TRBJ1-1 | TRBV20-1 | TGCAGTGCTAGAGATGACGAGGTTTGGAACACTGAAGCTTTCTTT | CSARDDEVWNTEAFF
TRBD2 | few | TRBJ2-5 | TRBV24-1 | TGTGCCACCAGTGAATCGAGCGGGATCGAAGAGACCCAGTACTTC | CATSESSGIEETQYF
NA | many | TRBJ2-1 | TRBV5-5 | TGTGCCAGCAGCTTGATCGATGAGCAGTTCTTC | CASSLIDEQFF
TRBD2 | many | TRBJ2-1 | TRBV5-1 | TGCGCCAGCAGCTTTGGTAGCGGGAGTAGGTATGAGCAGTTCTTC | CASSFGSGSRYEQFF
NA | few | TRBJ2-3 | TRBV20-1 | TGCAGTGCCGACAACGGGAGAACCTCAGATACGCAGTATTTT | CSADNGRTSDTQYF
TRBD1 | many | TRBJ2-7 | TRBV2 | TGTGCCAGCAGAAGACAGGGGGTTTCCTACGAGCAGTACTTC | CASRRQGVSYEQYF